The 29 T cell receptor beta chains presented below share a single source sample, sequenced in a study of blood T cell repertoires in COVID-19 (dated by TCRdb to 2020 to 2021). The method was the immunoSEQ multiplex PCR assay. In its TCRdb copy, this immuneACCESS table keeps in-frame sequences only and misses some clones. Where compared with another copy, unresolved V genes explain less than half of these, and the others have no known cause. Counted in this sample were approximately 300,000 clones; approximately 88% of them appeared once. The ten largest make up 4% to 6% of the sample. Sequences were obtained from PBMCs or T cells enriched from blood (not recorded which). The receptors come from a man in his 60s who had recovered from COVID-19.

The CDR3 sequence is CSASRGGPKETQYF. CDR3 coding DNA: TGCAGTGCTAGTAGGGGGGGGCCCAAAGAGACCCAGTACTTC. The J gene is TRBJ2-5, the V gene TRBV20-1, with D perhaps TRBD2 (7 bases). This CDR3 has 14 residues. CDR1 is DFQATT and CDR2 is SNEGSKA in the germline V gene (reference sequence). V lost 3 bases, J lost 3 bases, and 14 bases lay in between.

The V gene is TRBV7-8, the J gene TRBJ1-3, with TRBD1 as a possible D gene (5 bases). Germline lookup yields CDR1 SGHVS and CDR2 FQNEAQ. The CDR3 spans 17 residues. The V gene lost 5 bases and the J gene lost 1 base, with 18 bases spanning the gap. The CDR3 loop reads CASSLSQGGGSGNTIYF. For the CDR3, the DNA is TGTGCCAGCAGCCTATCTCAGGGAGGTGGATCTGGAAACACCATATATTTT.

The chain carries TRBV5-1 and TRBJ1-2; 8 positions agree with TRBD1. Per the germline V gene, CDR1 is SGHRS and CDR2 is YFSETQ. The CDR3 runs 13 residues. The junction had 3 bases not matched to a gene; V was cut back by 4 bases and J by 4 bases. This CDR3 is CASSQDRAYGYTF. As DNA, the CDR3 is TGCGCCAGCAGCCAGGACAGGGCCTATGGCTACACCTTC.

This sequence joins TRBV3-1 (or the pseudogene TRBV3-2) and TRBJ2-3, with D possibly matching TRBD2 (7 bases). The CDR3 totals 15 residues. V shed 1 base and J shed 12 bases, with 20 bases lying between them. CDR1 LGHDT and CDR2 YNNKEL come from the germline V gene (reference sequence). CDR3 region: CASSQGRGGRLVQYF. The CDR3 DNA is TGTGCCAGCAGCCAAGGTAGGGGGGGACGCCTCGTCCAGTATTTT.

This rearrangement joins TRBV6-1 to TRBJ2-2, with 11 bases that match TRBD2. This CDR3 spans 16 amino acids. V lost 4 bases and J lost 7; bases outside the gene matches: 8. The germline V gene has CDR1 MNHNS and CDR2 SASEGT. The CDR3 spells CASSALLAGDGGELFF. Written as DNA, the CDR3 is TGTGCCAGCAGTGCTTTACTAGCGGGAGATGGCGGGGAGCTGTTTTTT.

CDR3 region: CASSPRMAAGEQFF. In DNA form, the CDR3 reads TGTGCCAGCAGTCCCCGAATGGCGGCGGGCGAGCAGTTCTTC. The genes are TRBV6-2 or TRBV6-3 and TRBJ2-1; possibly TRBD2 for D (5 bases). The germline V and J ends were trimmed by 5 bases and 10 bases, with 18 bases remaining between them. Germline CDR1 reads MNHEY; CDR2 reads SVGEGT. The CDR3 totals 14 residues.

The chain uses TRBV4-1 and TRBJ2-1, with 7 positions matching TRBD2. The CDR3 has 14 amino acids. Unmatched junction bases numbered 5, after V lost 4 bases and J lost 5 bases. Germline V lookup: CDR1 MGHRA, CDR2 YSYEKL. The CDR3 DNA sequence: TGCGCCAGCAGCCTAAGGCGGGGGAACAATGAGCAGTTCTTC. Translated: CASSLRRGNNEQFF.

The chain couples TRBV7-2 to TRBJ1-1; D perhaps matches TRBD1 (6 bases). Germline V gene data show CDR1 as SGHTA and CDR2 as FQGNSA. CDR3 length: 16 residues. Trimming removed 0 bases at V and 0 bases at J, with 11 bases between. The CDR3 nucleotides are TGTGCCAGCAGCTTAGCTCCGGGACAACTGAACACTGAAGCTTTCTTT. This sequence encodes CASSLAPGQLNTEAFF.

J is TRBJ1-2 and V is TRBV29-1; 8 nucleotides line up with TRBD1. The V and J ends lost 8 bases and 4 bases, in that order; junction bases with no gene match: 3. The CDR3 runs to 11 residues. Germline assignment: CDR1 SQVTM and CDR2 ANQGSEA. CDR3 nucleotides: TGCAGCTTCGACAGGGGCTATGGCTACACCTTC. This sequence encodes CSFDRGYGYTF.

This CDR3 is CASSSLAGGETQYF. In DNA form, the CDR3 reads TGTGCCAGCAGCTCTCTAGCGGGTGGTGAGACCCAGTACTTC. The rearrangement links TRBV11-1 to TRBJ2-5; 8 nucleotides agree with TRBD2. The CDR3 has 14 amino acids. CDR1 is SGHAT, CDR2 FQDESV, per germline (reference sequence). Germline trimming cut 4 bases from V and 5 bases from J; bases unmatched to any gene: 6.

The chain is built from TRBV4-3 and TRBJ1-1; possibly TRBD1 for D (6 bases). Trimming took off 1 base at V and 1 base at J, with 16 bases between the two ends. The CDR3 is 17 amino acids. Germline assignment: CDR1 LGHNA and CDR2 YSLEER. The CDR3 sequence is CASSQGYLRGGNTEAFF. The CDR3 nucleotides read TGCGCCAGCAGCCAAGGGTACCTTAGGGGGGGGAACACTGAAGCTTTCTTT.

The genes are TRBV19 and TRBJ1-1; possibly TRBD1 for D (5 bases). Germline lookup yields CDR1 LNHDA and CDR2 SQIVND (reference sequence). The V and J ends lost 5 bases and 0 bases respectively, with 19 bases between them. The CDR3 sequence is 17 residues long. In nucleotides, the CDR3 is TGTGCCAGTAGTCGGGAGGGGCGCGCCCTAATGAACACTGAAGCTTTCTTT. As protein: CASSREGRALMNTEAFF.

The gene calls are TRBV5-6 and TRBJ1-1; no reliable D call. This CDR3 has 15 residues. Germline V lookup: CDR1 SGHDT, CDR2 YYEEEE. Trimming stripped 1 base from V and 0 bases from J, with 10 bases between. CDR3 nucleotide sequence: TGTGCCAGCAGCTTGTACAACAGAATGAACACTGAAGCTTTCTTT. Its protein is CASSLYNRMNTEAFF.

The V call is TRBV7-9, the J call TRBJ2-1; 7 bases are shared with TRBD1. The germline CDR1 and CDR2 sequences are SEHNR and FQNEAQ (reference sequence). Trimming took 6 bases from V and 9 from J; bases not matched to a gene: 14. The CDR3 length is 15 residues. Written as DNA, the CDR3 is TGTGCCAGCAGAACAGGGGCCCTTGAGAATGGTGAGCAGTTCTTC. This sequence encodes CASRTGALENGEQFF.

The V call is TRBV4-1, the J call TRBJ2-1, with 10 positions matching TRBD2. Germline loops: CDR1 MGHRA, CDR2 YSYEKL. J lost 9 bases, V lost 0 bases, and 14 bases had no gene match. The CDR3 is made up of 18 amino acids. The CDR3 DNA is TGCGCCAGCAGCCAAGAAGGGGAAGGAGCGGGAGGGCCAAGTGAGCAGTTCTTC. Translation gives CASSQEGEGAGGPSEQFF.

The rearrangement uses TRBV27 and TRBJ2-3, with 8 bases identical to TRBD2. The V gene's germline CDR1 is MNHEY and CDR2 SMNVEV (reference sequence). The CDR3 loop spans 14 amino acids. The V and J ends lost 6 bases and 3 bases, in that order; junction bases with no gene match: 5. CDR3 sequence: CASSPTGGTDTQYF. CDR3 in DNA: TGTGCCAGCAGCCCTACGGGGGGGACAGATACGCAGTATTTT.

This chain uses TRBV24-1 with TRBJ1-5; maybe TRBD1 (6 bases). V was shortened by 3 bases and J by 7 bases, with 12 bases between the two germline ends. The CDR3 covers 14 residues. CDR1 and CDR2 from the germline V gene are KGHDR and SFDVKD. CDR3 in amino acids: CATSDPGARQPQHF. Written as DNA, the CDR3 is TGTGCCACCAGTGATCCAGGGGCTCGGCAGCCCCAGCATTTT.

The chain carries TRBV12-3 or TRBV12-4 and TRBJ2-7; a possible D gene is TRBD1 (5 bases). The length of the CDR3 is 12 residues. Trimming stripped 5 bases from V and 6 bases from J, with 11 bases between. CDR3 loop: CASSAGYGEQYF. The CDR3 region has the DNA TGTGCCAGCAGTGCAGGGTATGGCGAGCAGTACTTC.

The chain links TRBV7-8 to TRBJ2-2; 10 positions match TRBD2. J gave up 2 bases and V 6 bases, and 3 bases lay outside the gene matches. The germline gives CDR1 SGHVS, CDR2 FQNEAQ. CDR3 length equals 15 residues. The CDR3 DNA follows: TGTGCCAGCAGGGGACTAGCGCGAAACACCGGGGAGCTGTTTTTT. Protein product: CASRGLARNTGELFF.

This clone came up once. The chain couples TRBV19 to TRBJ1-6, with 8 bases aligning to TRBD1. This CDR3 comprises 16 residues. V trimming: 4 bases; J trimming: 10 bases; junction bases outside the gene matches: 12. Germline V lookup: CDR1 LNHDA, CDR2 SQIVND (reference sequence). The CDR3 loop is CASSSDRGVGTSPLHF. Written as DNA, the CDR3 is TGTGCCAGTAGTAGCGACAGGGGAGTTGGAACATCACCCCTCCACTTT.

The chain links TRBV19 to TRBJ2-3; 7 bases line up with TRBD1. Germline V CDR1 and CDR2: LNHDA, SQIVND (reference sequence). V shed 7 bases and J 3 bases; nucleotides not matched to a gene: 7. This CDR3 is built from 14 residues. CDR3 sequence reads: CASKRAGGTDTQYF. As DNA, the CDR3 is TGTGCCAGTAAAAGGGCAGGGGGTACAGATACGCAGTATTTT.

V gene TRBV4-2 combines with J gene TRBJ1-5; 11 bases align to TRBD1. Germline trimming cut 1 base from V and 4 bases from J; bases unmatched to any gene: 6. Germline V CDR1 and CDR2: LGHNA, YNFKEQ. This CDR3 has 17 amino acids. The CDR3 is CASSQATGTGGNQPQHF. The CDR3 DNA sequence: TGTGCCAGCAGCCAAGCTACCGGGACAGGGGGAAATCAGCCCCAGCATTTT.

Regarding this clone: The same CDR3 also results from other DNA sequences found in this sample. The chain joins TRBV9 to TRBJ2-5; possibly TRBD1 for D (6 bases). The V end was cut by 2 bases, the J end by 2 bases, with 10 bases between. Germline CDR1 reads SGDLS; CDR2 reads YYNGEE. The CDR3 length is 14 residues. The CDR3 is CASSVDRRQETQYF. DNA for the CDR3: TGTGCCAGCAGCGTCGACAGGCGTCAAGAGACCCAGTACTTC.

The CDR3 DNA sequence: TGTGCCAGCAGCCCCCCGGGTAGCAATCAGCCCCAGCATTTT. Translation: CASSPPGSNQPQHF. The genes are TRBV6-2 or TRBV6-3 and TRBJ1-5, with D unclear. The germline V gene has CDR1 MNHEY and CDR2 SVGEGT. The germline V and J ends were trimmed by 6 bases and 0 bases, with 9 bases remaining between them. This CDR3 region has 14 residues.

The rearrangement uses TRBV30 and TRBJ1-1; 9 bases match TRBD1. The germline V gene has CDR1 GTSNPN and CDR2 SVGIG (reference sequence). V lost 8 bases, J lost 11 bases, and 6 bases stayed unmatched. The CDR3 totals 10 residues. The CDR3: CALRDRAAFF. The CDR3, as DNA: TGTGCCCTCCGGGACAGGGCGGCTTTCTTT. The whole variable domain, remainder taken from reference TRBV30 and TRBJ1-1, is SQTIHQWPATLVQPVGSPLSLECTVEGTSNPNLYWYRQAAGRGLQLLFYSVGIGQISSEVPQNLSASRPQDRQFILSSKKLLLSDSGFYLCALRDRAAFFGQGTRLTVV.

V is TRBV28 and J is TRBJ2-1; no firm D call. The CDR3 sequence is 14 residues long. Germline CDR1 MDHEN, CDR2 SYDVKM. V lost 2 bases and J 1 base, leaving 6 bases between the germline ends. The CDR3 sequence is CASSLPGSYNEQFF. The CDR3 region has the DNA TGTGCCAGCAGTTTACCCGGGTCCTACAATGAGCAGTTCTTC.

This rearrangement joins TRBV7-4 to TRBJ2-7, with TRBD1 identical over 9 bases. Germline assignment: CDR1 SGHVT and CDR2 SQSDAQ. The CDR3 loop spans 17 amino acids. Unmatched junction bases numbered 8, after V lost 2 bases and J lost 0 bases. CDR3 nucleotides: TGTGCCAGCAGCTTATGTAGGACAGGGGCCCGCTCCTACGAGCAGTACTTC. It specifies CASSLCRTGARSYEQYF.

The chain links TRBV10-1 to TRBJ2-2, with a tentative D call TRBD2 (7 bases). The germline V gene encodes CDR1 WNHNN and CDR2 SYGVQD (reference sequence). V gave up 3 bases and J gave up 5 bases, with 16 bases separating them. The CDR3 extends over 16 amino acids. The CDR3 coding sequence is TGCGCCAGCAGTGATGGGGGGGCCAGCAGAACCGGGGAGCTGTTTTTT. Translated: CASSDGGASRTGELFF.

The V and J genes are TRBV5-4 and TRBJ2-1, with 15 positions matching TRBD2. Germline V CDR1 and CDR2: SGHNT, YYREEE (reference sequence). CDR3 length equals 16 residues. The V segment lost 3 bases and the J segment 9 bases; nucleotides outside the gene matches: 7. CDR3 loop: CASSSLGLAGGGEQFF. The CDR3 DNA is TGTGCCAGCAGCTCGCTCGGACTAGCGGGAGGGGGTGAGCAGTTCTTC.